These T cell receptor beta chains were read from a single sample in a study of blood T cell repertoires in COVID-19. TCRdb's table, derived via immunoSEQ multiplex PCR, lists solely in-frame clones and lacks some. This sample has around 300,000 clones, with approximately 88% found just once. The sequenced sample consisted of peripheral blood. All receptors derive from a man between 18 and 35 years old with active or convalescent COVID-19. Each CDR3 is given with its conserved first and last residue. Each record gives: D gene, V gene, clone size, J gene, CDR3 protein, CDR3 DNA. The D gene is left open where the match is weak. Rows may omit the clone size; those that give it use once, few, many or a size class.

TRBD1,TRBV4-1,NA,TRBJ1-5,CASSQEGGDRSNQPQHF,TGCGCCAGCAGCCAAGAAGGTGGGGACAGGAGCAATCAGCCCCAGCATTTT
TRBD2,TRBV9,NA,TRBJ2-5,CASSPPPSGGPISETQYF,TGTGCCAGCAGCCCCCCCCCTAGCGGGGGCCCAATTAGCGAGACCCAGTACTTC
NA,TRBV9,NA,TRBJ2-2,CASSVVENTGELFF,TGTGCCAGCAGCGTAGTAGAGAACACCGGGGAGCTGTTTTTT
NA,TRBV5-6,NA,TRBJ1-2,CASSLVGVDYGYTF,TGTGCCAGCAGCTTGGTAGGGGTAGACTATGGCTACACCTTC
TRBD1,TRBV5-1,NA,TRBJ1-6,CASSLSTGLDSPLHF,TGCGCCAGCAGCTTGTCGACAGGGCTAGATTCACCCCTCCACTTT
NA,TRBV10-1,NA,TRBJ2-3,CASAGLREGTDTQYF,TGCGCCAGCGCCGGTCTCAGGGAGGGCACAGATACGCAGTATTTT
TRBD2,TRBV16,NA,TRBJ2-7,CASSQKRGDYEQYF,TGTGCCAGCAGCCAAAAGCGGGGGGACTACGAGCAGTACTTC
NA,TRBV2,NA,TRBJ1-5,CASRGGDHQPQHF,TGTGCCAGCAGGGGGGGGGATCATCAGCCCCAGCATTTT
TRBD1,TRBV4-3,NA,TRBJ2-7,CASSQRRTGGSYEQYF,TGCGCCAGCAGCCAACGAAGGACAGGGGGGTCCTACGAGCAGTACTTC
NA,TRBV7-8,NA,TRBJ1-1,CASRSGLTEAFF,TGTGCCAGCCGCTCAGGGCTCACTGAAGCTTTCTTT
TRBD2,TRBV11-2,NA,TRBJ2-3,CASSPWTSGGGTDTQYF,TGTGCCAGCAGCCCCTGGACTAGCGGGGGGGGCACAGATACGCAGTATTTT
TRBD1,TRBV12-3/TRBV12-4,NA,TRBJ2-7,CASSLRGLYEQYF,TGTGCCAGCAGTTTAAGGGGGCTCTACGAGCAGTACTTC
NA,TRBV9,few,TRBJ2-1,CASSEGSGGEQFF,TGTGCCAGCAGCGAGGGATCCGGGGGTGAGCAGTTCTTC
NA,TRBV12-3/TRBV12-4,NA,TRBJ1-5,CASSLGGPQHF,TGTGCCAGCAGTTTAGGAGGGCCCCAGCATTTT
NA,TRBV4-1,NA,TRBJ1-1,CASSPGGGEAFF,TGCGCCAGCAGCCCGGGGGGAGGCGAAGCTTTCTTT
TRBD2,TRBV4-3,NA,TRBJ2-2,CASSQDRGLTNTGELFF,TGCGCCAGCAGCCAAGATCGGGGACTAACGAACACCGGGGAGCTGTTTTTT
TRBD2,TRBV9,once,TRBJ2-7,CASSGGGGAYEQYF,TGTGCCAGCAGCGGCGGCGGGGGGGCCTACGAGCAGTACTTC
TRBD2,TRBV6-4,NA,TRBJ2-2,CASSVAGDTGELFF,TGTGCCAGCAGTGTAGCGGGGGACACCGGGGAGCTGTTTTTT
NA,TRBV3-1/TRBV3-2,few,TRBJ2-5,CASSHVVRDNKETQYF,TGTGCCAGCAGCCATGTCGTCAGGGACAATAAAGAGACCCAGTACTTC
TRBD1,TRBV18,NA,TRBJ2-1,CASSPPGQGGAEQFF,TGTGCCAGCTCACCGCCGGGACAGGGTGGTGCTGAGCAGTTCTTC
NA,TRBV5-1,once,TRBJ1-2,CASSLEDYGYTF,TGCGCCAGCAGCCTTGAGGACTATGGCTACACCTTC
TRBD1,TRBV6-5,once,TRBJ1-2,CASSRTGRDYGYTF,TGTGCCAGCAGCCGGACAGGGAGGGACTATGGCTACACCTTC
TRBD1,TRBV19,NA,TRBJ1-4,CASSSRDRAGTNEKLFF,TGTGCCAGTAGCTCTCGGGACAGGGCTGGCACTAATGAAAAACTGTTTTTT
NA,TRBV9,once,TRBJ1-4,CASSPGVANEKLFF,TGTGCCAGCAGCCCAGGGGTTGCTAATGAAAAACTGTTTTTT
TRBD1,TRBV10-3,NA,TRBJ1-2,CAISLTGAYYGYTF,TGTGCCATCAGTTTGACAGGGGCCTACTATGGCTACACCTTC
NA,TRBV15,NA,TRBJ2-1,CATAFASYNEQFF,TGTGCCACCGCGTTCGCATCCTACAATGAGCAGTTCTTC
TRBD1,TRBV6-5,NA,TRBJ1-1,CASSLDRGVNTEAFF,TGTGCCAGCAGCCTTGACAGGGGGGTGAACACTGAAGCTTTCTTT
NA,TRBV19,NA,TRBJ1-1,CASSIVWFRGANTEAFF,TGTGCCAGTAGTATCGTATGGTTTCGGGGGGCGAACACTGAAGCTTTCTTT
NA,TRBV7-9,once,TRBJ1-1,CASSSKAGGTEAFF,TGTGCCAGCAGCTCTAAGGCGGGGGGCACTGAAGCTTTCTTT
NA,TRBV29-1,NA,TRBJ2-2,CSARDLNTGELFF,TGCAGCGCCCGGGACTTAAACACCGGGGAGCTGTTTTTT
NA,TRBV20-1,NA,TRBJ2-5,CSARVKETQYF,TGCAGTGCTAGAGTAAAAGAGACCCAGTACTTC
NA,TRBV21-1,NA,TRBJ1-2,CASSKAYLDRKTNYGYTF,TGTGCCAGCAGCAAAGCCTACCTTGACAGGAAAACTAACTATGGCTACACCTTC
TRBD2,TRBV10-1,NA,TRBJ2-1,CASSERGGVYNEQFF,TGCGCCAGCAGTGAGCGCGGGGGGGTGTACAATGAGCAGTTCTTC
NA,TRBV18,few,TRBJ2-2,CASSPRGREDDTGELFF,TGTGCCAGCTCACCCCGCGGCCGCGAAGACGACACCGGGGAGCTGTTTTTT
TRBD1,TRBV7-9,NA,TRBJ2-5,CASSLARGQKKETQYF,TGTGCCAGCAGCTTAGCGAGGGGACAGAAAAAAGAGACCCAGTACTTC
NA,TRBV7-6,NA,TRBJ1-4,CASSSGRTSGNEKLFF,TGTGCCAGCAGCTCGGGCCGAACTAGCGGTAATGAAAAACTGTTTTTT
NA,TRBV6-2/TRBV6-3,NA,TRBJ1-1,CASSYGGRGTEAFF,TGTGCCAGCAGTTATGGAGGCAGGGGCACTGAAGCTTTCTTT
NA,TRBV12-3/TRBV12-4,NA,TRBJ2-2,CASSLQGSGELFF,TGTGCCAGCAGTTTACAGGGTTCCGGGGAGCTGTTTTTT
NA,TRBV27,NA,TRBJ1-2,CASSLSYRDIYYGYTF,TGTGCCAGCAGTTTATCGTACAGGGACATATACTATGGCTACACCTTC
NA,TRBV9,NA,TRBJ2-2,CASSPSAGELFF,TGTGCCAGCAGCCCGTCAGCCGGGGAGCTGTTTTTT
TRBD1,TRBV2,NA,TRBJ1-1,CASSELQGGTEAFF,TGTGCCAGCAGTGAGTTACAGGGGGGCACTGAAGCTTTCTTT
TRBD1,TRBV13,few,TRBJ2-5,CASSSGQEQETQYF,TGTGCCAGCAGCTCCGGACAGGAACAAGAGACCCAGTACTTC
NA,TRBV23-1,NA,TRBJ2-2,CASSQMPGHGLSNTGELFF,TGCGCCAGCAGTCAAATGCCGGGACACGGACTTTCGAACACCGGGGAGCTGTTTTTT
TRBD1,TRBV6-5,NA,TRBJ1-5,CASSPQGGDNQPQHF,TGTGCCAGCAGTCCACAGGGGGGAGACAATCAGCCCCAGCATTTT
NA,TRBV6-1,NA,TRBJ1-6,CASSEPGSYNSPLHF,TGTGCCAGCAGTGAACCGGGCTCCTATAATTCACCCCTCCACTTT
TRBD1,TRBV6-5,NA,TRBJ1-2,CASSSGTAAYGYTF,TGTGCCAGCAGCTCTGGGACAGCAGCCTATGGCTACACCTTC
NA,TRBV4-2,NA,TRBJ2-7,CASSQDLQYEQYF,TGTGCCAGCAGCCAAGATTTACAGTACGAGCAGTACTTC
NA,TRBV12-3/TRBV12-4,NA,TRBJ2-1,CASSLYQVDEQFF,TGTGCCAGCAGTCTCTATCAGGTGGATGAGCAGTTCTTC
TRBD2,TRBV10-3,NA,TRBJ2-3,CAISVRGGGTDTQYF,TGTGCCATCAGTGTGCGGGGGGGAGGTACAGATACGCAGTATTTT
NA,TRBV5-1,NA,TRBJ2-7,CASSFRSGTYEQYF,TGCGCCAGCAGCTTCAGGTCCGGAACCTACGAGCAGTACTTC
NA,TRBV7-9,NA,TRBJ1-5,CASRPNGGNQPQHF,TGTGCCAGCAGACCCAACGGAGGGAACCAGCCCCAGCATTTT
NA,TRBV4-1,NA,TRBJ2-2,CASSQEYVAGELFF,TGCGCCAGCAGCCAAGAATATGTTGCCGGGGAGCTGTTTTTT
NA,TRBV7-2,NA,TRBJ1-1,CASSLSYGGEAFF,TGTGCCAGCAGCTTGAGTTACGGGGGTGAAGCTTTCTTT